One and the same sample provided the 9 T cell receptor beta chains below, sequenced in a study of shared clonotypes between healthy human individuals. Method: immunoSEQ multiplex PCR; TCRdb's copy keeps in-frame clones and lacks some. Of 2 million to 2.5 million clones listed, under 97% are singletons. Sequenced material: naive CD4+ T cells sorted from blood. The subset denotes: CD45RA+ positively selected. All receptors derive from a man between 18 and 29 years old in good health.

This clone was seen only a few times. The V gene is TRBV19, the J gene TRBJ1-5; tentative D call: TRBD1 (5 bases). V lost 10 bases and J 4 bases, leaving 11 bases between the germline ends. Germline-derived CDR1 and CDR2 are LNHDA and SQIVND (reference sequence). The CDR3 length is 12 residues. CDR3 protein: CATSRVNQPQHF. The CDR3 nucleotides are TGTGCCACTTCCAGGGTGAATCAGCCCCAGCATTTT.

This chain connects TRBV4-3 to TRBJ1-6; D ambiguous. V was clipped by 1 base and J by 7 bases, with 5 bases between them. The germline CDR1 and CDR2 sequences are LGHNA and YSLEER. CDR3 size: 13 residues. CDR3 in amino acids: CASSQVMNSPLHF. CDR3 DNA: TGCGCCAGCAGCCAAGTGATGAATTCACCCCTCCACTTT.

Only one count was recorded for this clone. V gene TRBV9 combines with J gene TRBJ2-3; 10 bases are shared with TRBD2. The ends lost 3 bases at V and 0 bases at J; junction bases unmatched: 1. The germline V gene encodes CDR1 SGDLS and CDR2 YYNGEE. This CDR3 region has 15 residues. CDR3 amino acids: CASSASGRSTDTQYF. The CDR3, as DNA: TGTGCCAGCAGCGCTAGCGGGAGAAGCACAGATACGCAGTATTTT.

For this clone: The sample carries other DNA sequences with the same CDR3. The chain links TRBV6-5 to TRBJ2-7; 9 nucleotides align to TRBD1. The V and J ends lost 7 bases and 3 bases, in that order; junction bases with no gene match: 4. CDR1 is MNHEY, CDR2 SVGAGI, per germline. CDR3 length: 13 residues. The CDR3 nucleotides read TGTGCCAGCACACCGGGACAGGGCTACGAGCAGTACTTC. Translation gives CASTPGQGYEQYF.

The rearrangement uses TRBV7-2 and TRBJ2-7; maybe TRBD1 (5 bases). From germline, CDR1 is SGHTA and CDR2 FQGNSA. The CDR3 has 15 residues. V was clipped by 5 bases and J by 2 bases, with 16 bases between them. The CDR3 DNA reads as TGTGCCAGCAGCCCCCAGGGTTCCACGGCCTACGAGCAGTACTTC. The encoded protein is CASSPQGSTAYEQYF.

This chain links TRBV25-1 with TRBJ2-7; TRBD1 agrees at 8 bases. The V and J ends lost 3 bases and 3 bases, in that order; junction bases with no gene match: 7. From germline, CDR1 is MGHDK and CDR2 SYGVNS. The length of the CDR3 is 15 residues. CDR3 sequence: CASSDGGQGNYEQYF. In DNA, the CDR3 is TGTGCCAGCAGTGACGGCGGACAGGGAAACTACGAGCAGTACTTC.

This clone was counted a single time. Other nucleotide sequences in the sample specify the same CDR3. This chain joins TRBV7-9 and TRBJ2-3; TRBD2 matches at 11 bases. Per germline, CDR1 SEHNR and CDR2 FQNEAQ (reference sequence). V was pared by 5 bases and J by 2 bases, with 6 bases of the junction left unmatched. The CDR3 totals 16 residues. The CDR3 loop is CASSPPGLAATDTQYF. The CDR3 coding sequence is TGTGCCAGCAGCCCCCCGGGACTAGCGGCCACAGATACGCAGTATTTT.

J is TRBJ2-4 and V is TRBV6-1; 11 bases fit TRBD1. Germline V gene data show CDR1 as MNHNS and CDR2 as SASEGT. Trimming cost V 3 bases and J 7 bases; bases outside gene matches: 2. CDR3 length: 14 amino acids. The CDR3 here is CASSEDRGLNIQYF. The CDR3 nucleotides read TGTGCCAGCAGTGAGGACAGGGGGCTTAACATTCAGTACTTC.

The CDR3 here is CASRGSWPYEQYF. As DNA, the CDR3 is TGTGCCAGCAGGGGCAGTTGGCCCTACGAGCAGTACTTC. The chain employs TRBV28 and TRBJ2-7; no firm D call. The CDR3 length is 13 residues. Trimming stripped 6 bases from V and 2 bases from J, with 11 bases between. Germline V lookup: CDR1 MDHEN, CDR2 SYDVKM.